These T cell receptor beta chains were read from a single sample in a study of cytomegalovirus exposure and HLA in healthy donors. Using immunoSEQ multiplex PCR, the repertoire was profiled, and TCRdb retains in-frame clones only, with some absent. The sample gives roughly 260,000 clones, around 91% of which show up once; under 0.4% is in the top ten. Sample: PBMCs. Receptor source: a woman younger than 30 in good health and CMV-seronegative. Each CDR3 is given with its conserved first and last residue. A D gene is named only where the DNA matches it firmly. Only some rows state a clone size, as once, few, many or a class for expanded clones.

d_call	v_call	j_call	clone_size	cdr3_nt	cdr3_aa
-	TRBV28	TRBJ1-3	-	TGTGCCAGCACCTTAGGACAGTTCCTCTCTGGAAACACCATATATTTT	CASTLGQFLSGNTIYF
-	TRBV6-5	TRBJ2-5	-	TGTGCCAGCAGTTACAGGGGGAAGGAGACCCAGTACTTC	CASSYRGKETQYF
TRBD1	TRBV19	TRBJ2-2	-	TGTGCCAGTAGCTCAATCAGTAGACAGGGACACACCGGGGAGCTGTTTTTT	CASSSISRQGHTGELFF
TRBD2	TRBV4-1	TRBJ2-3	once	TGCGCCAGCAGCCAAGAAGGAGCGGGGGCATCAGATACGCAGTATTTT	CASSQEGAGASDTQYF
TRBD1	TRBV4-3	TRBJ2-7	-	TGCGCCAGCAGCCGGGACAGGAGCTCCTACGAGCAGTACTTC	CASSRDRSSYEQYF
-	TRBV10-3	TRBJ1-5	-	TGTGCCATCAGGACAGAAGTTAATCAGCCCCAGCATTTT	CAIRTEVNQPQHF
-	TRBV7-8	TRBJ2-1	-	TGTGCCAGCAGCTTAGTGGTCCTCCGTAGCACCTACAATGAGCAGTTCTTC	CASSLVVLRSTYNEQFF
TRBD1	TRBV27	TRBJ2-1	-	TGTGCCAGCGGACCGGGACAGTATGAGCAGTTCTTC	CASGPGQYEQFF
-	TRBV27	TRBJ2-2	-	TGTGCCAGCAGGCAAAGAGGGACCGCGGGGACCGGGGAGCTGTTTTTT	CASRQRGTAGTGELFF
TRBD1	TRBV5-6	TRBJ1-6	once	TGTGCCAGCAGCGCGGACAGGAGCTCCTATAATTCACCCCTCCACTTT	CASSADRSSYNSPLHF
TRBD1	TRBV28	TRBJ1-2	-	TGTGCCAGCAGGACAGGGGGGTATGGCTACACCTTC	CASRTGGYGYTF
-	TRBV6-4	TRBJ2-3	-	TGTGCCAGCAGTCGACTAGGGGGCACAGATACGCAGTATTTT	CASSRLGGTDTQYF
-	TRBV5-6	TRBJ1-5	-	TGTGCCAGCAGCCGGACAGTTAACTCGGGCAATCAGCCCCAGCATTTT	CASSRTVNSGNQPQHF
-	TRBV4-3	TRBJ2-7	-	TGCGCCAGCAGCCAAGATCTGGGCGGGTTTCGGGTCGAGCAGTACTTC	CASSQDLGGFRVEQYF
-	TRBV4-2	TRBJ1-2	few	TGTGCCAGCAGCCAAGAAAGCGGCGAAAGACTATATGGCTACACCTTC	CASSQESGERLYGYTF
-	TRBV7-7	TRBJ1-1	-	TGTGCCAGCAGCCCTCTTAACATCGGGGAAACTGAAGCTTTCTTT	CASSPLNIGETEAFF
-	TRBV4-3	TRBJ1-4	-	TGCGCCAGCAGCCAACTACAGGGCTGGGGTGAAAAACTGTTTTTT	CASSQLQGWGEKLFF
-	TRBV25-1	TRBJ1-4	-	TGTGCCAGCAGTGAATGGGCCTCAACTAATGAAAAACTGTTTTTT	CASSEWASTNEKLFF
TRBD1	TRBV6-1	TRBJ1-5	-	TGTGCCAGCAGTGAGTTAGGGGGCCGACAGCCCCAGCATTTT	CASSELGGRQPQHF
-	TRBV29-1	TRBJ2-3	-	TGCAGCGTTGAATATAGTTGGTCCCCAGATACGCAGTATTTT	CSVEYSWSPDTQYF
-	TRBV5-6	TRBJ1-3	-	TGTGCCAGCAGCGAGACAAGGGGTGGAAACACCATATATTTT	CASSETRGGNTIYF
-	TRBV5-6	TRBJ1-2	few	TGTGCCAGTCGTCCGGGACAAATCTCTAACTATGGCTACACCTTC	CASRPGQISNYGYTF
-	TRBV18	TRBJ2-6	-	TGTGCCAGCTCCTTCGGAGGCGGAACCAGCTCTGGGGCCAACGTCCTGACTTTC	CASSFGGGTSSGANVLTF
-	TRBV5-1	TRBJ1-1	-	TGCGCCAGCAGCCAGGAGGACACTGAAGCTTTCTTT	CASSQEDTEAFF
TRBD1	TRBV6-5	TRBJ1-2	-	TGTGCCAGCAGAAAACCGGGACAGGGGGTTGGCTACACCTTC	CASRKPGQGVGYTF
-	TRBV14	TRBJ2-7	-	TGTGCCAGCAGCCGGACATCCTACGAGCAGTACTTC	CASSRTSYEQYF
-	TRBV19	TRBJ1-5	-	TGTGCCAGTAGTATAGTTTACGGGTATGGCAATCAGCCCCAGCATTTT	CASSIVYGYGNQPQHF
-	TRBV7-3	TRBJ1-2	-	TGTGCCAGCAGCTTCGAAGGCCCGAGGGGCTACACCTTC	CASSFEGPRGYTF
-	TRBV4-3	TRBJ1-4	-	TGCGCCAGCAGCCAAGATACAGGGTTAAATGAAAAACTGTTTTTT	CASSQDTGLNEKLFF
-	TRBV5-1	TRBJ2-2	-	TGCGCCAGCAGCCCGTCAGGGGGGTACACCGGGGAGCTGTTTTTT	CASSPSGGYTGELFF
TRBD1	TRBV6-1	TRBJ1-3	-	TGTGCCAGCAGGGTAAGACAGGGGAGCGGAAACACCATATATTTT	CASRVRQGSGNTIYF
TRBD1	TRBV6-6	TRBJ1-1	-	TGTGCCAGCAGTTGGGGACAGGGGGCGAACACTGAAGCTTTCTTT	CASSWGQGANTEAFF
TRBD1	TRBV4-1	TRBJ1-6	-	TGCGCCAGCAGCCAAGGGATATTGACAGGGGGCACCTATAATTCACCCCTCCACTTT	CASSQGILTGGTYNSPLHF
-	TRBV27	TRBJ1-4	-	TGTGCCAGCAGTTTACTCGGTGCAACTAATGAAAAACTGTTTTTT	CASSLLGATNEKLFF
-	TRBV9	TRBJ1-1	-	TGTGCCAGCAGTCCTGGGCCCACTGAAGCTTTCTTT	CASSPGPTEAFF